These 10 T cell receptor beta chains originate from one sample sequenced in a study of Ad26.COV2.S vaccination and SARS-CoV-2 variants. Profiled with immunoSEQ multiplex PCR; TCRdb holds only in-frame clones, not every one. The repertoire consists of a few hundred thousand clones, with about four fifths occurring once and the leading ten covering almost 7.5%. The sample's treatment: approximately 18 received Ad26.COV2.S at low or high dose, single or two shots; about 5 received placebo; per-sample allocation not given. At day 63 after the first vaccine or placebo injection, samples were drawn. The input for sequencing was peripheral blood, taken in a trial of Ad26.COV2.S vaccine versus placebo. The receptors originated from a person between 18 and 59 years old who received the Ad26.COV2.S COVID-19 vaccine or a placebo.

The chain employs TRBV5-6 and TRBJ2-7, with D perhaps TRBD2 (6 bases). The V end was cut by 2 bases, the J end by 5 bases, with 14 bases between. In germline, CDR1 is SGHDT, CDR2 YYEEEE. The CDR3 is 14 amino acids. CDR3: CASSFRQLAHEQYF. The CDR3 DNA is TGTGCCAGCAGCTTCCGACAACTAGCTCACGAGCAGTACTTC. Based on the CDR3 plus reference TRBV5-6 and TRBJ2-7, the full variable domain is DAGVTQSPTHLIKTRGQQVTLRCSPKSGHDTVSWYQQALGQGPQFIFQYYEEEERQRGNFPDRFSGHQFPNYSSELNVNALLLGDSALYLCASSFRQLAHEQYFGPGTRLTVT.

The sample holds one count of this clone. The genes are TRBV21-1 and TRBJ1-2; the table's D call TRBD1 went unverified against the DNA. TRBV21-1 is termed a pseudogene. This CDR3 has 16 amino acids. CDR3 nucleotide sequence: TGTGCCAGCTTTAGTGTTATTGCCGGGACAGGGAATGGCTACACCTTC. This sequence encodes CASFSVIAGTGNGYTF.

Worth noting for this clone: The same CDR3 is also encoded by other DNA sequences in this sample. This chain links TRBV15 with TRBJ2-5, with TRBD2 as a possible D gene (6 bases). V was trimmed by 4 bases and J by 1 base, leaving 7 bases between them. In germline, CDR1 is LNHNV, CDR2 YYDKDF (reference sequence). This CDR3 is built from 13 residues. The CDR3 sequence: CATSTGVQETQYF. The CDR3 region has the DNA TGTGCCACCAGCACGGGAGTCCAAGAGACCCAGTACTTC.

The rearrangement links TRBV19 to TRBJ1-2; D not certain. Germline V CDR1 and CDR2: LNHDA, SQIVND (reference sequence). The CDR3 extends over 11 amino acids. The V gene lost 6 bases and the J gene lost 8 bases, with 10 bases spanning the gap. The CDR3 DNA is TGTGCCAGTAGGTTAGGGCGCGGCTACACCTTC. It yields the protein CASRLGRGYTF. The entire variable domain, with the rest obtained from reference TRBV19 and TRBJ1-2, is as follows: DGGITQSPKYLFRKEGQNVTLSCEQNLNHDAMYWYRQDPGQGLRLIYYSQIVNDFQKGDIAEGYSVSREKKESFPLTVTSAQKNPTAFYLCASRLGRGYTFGSGTRLTVV.

The chain employs TRBV19 and TRBJ2-7, with D unclear. Trimming removed 3 bases from V and 2 bases from J, with 11 bases in between. Germline V gives CDR1 LNHDA, CDR2 SQIVND (reference sequence). The CDR3 runs 14 residues. The CDR3 protein is CASSINLGPYEQYF. The CDR3, as DNA: TGTGCCAGTAGTATCAATCTGGGTCCCTACGAGCAGTACTTC.

This chain links TRBV5-5 with TRBJ2-1; 12 bases agree with TRBD2. J gave up 9 bases and V 5 bases, and 15 bases lay outside the gene matches. Per the germline V gene, CDR1 is SGHKS and CDR2 is YYEKEE (reference sequence). The CDR3 extends over 17 amino acids. The CDR3 sequence is CASSPTMLTSGRGEQFF. The CDR3 nucleotides are TGTGCCAGCAGTCCGACGATGTTGACTAGCGGGAGAGGTGAGCAGTTCTTC.

J is TRBJ1-2 and V is TRBV11-3; the D gene is possibly TRBD1 (5 bases). Germline values: CDR1 SGHNT, CDR2 YENEEA. CDR3 length: 15 amino acids. V was clipped by 2 bases and J by 6 bases, with 16 bases between them. The CDR3 loop is CASSLTLGGGHGYTF. CDR3 DNA: TGTGCCAGCAGCTTAACCCTCGGGGGGGGTCATGGCTACACCTTC.

This clone was seen a single time. This chain uses TRBV6-5 with TRBJ2-7; D might be TRBD2 (6 bases). The V and J ends lost 2 bases and 1 base respectively, with 12 bases between them. The CDR3 is 15 amino acids. CDR1 is MNHEY, CDR2 SVGAGI, per germline. CDR3 nucleotide sequence: TGTGCCAGCAGTTACGGAGGGGCACGGTCCTACGAGCAGTACTTC. Its translation: CASSYGGARSYEQYF.

This clone was counted a single time. The V and J genes are TRBV30 and TRBJ2-4; maybe TRBD2 (5 bases). This CDR3 region has 11 residues. With 6 bases removed from V and 2 bases from J, the gap between germline ends came to 5 bases. Germline values: CDR1 GTSNPN, CDR2 SVGIG (reference sequence). The CDR3 sequence: CACGTKNIQYF. The CDR3 DNA reads TGTGCCTGCGGGACCAAAAACATTCAGTACTTC. Full variable domain (outside the CDR3, taken from reference TRBV30 and TRBJ2-4): SQTIHQWPATLVQPVGSPLSLECTVEGTSNPNLYWYRQAAGRGLQLLFYSVGIGQISSEVPQNLSASRPQDRQFILSSKKLLLSDSGFYLCACGTKNIQYFGAGTRLSVL.

The rearrangement uses TRBV27 and TRBJ2-2; D ambiguous. Trimming took 3 bases from V and 7 from J, leaving 6 bases between them. CDR1 is MNHEY and CDR2 is SMNVEV in the germline V gene (reference sequence). CDR3 length: 12 amino acids. CDR3 region: CASSLLNGELFF. Written as DNA, the CDR3 is TGTGCCAGCAGTTTGTTGAACGGGGAGCTGTTTTTT.